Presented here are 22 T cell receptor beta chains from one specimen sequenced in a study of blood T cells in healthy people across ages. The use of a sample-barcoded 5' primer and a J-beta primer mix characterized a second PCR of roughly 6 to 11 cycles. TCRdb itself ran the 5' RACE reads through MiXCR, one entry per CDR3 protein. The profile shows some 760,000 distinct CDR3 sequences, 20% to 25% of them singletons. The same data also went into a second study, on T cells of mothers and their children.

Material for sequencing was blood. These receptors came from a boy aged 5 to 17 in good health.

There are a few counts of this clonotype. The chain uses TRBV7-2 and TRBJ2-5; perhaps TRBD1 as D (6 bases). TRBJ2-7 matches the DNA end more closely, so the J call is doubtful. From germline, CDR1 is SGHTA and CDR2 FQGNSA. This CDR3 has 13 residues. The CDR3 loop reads CASSPGVAYEQYF. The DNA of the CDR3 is TGTGCCAGCAGCCCAGGGGTCGCCTACGAGCAGTACTTC.

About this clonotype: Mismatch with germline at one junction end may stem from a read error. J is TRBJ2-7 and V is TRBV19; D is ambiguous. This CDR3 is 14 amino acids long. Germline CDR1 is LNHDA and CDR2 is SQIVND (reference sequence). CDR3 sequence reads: CANSMGTTSYEQYF. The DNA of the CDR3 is TGTGCCAATAGTATGGGCACCACCTCCTACGAGCAGTACTTC.

The CDR3 DNA follows: TGTGCCAGCAGCCGAACGGGGAAAGGGGAGATGAACACTGAAGCTTTCTTT. This gives the protein CASSRTGKGEMNTEAFF. The chain combines TRBV7-9 with TRBJ1-1; a possible D gene is TRBD1 (5 bases). Trimming pared 5 bases from V and 0 bases from J, leaving 19 bases between. Germline CDR1 SEHNR, CDR2 FQNEAQ (reference sequence). The CDR3 is 17 residues long.

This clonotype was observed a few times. The CDR3 DNA sequence: TGCGCCAGCAGCTTCTCGACCACAGATACGCAGTATTTT. Its translation is CASSFSTTDTQYF. The chain joins TRBV5-1 to TRBJ2-3; D is ambiguous. CDR1 is SGHRS, CDR2 YFSETQ, per germline. There are 13 residues in the CDR3. The V end lost 2 bases, the J end lost 2 bases, and 6 bases lay between the germline ends.

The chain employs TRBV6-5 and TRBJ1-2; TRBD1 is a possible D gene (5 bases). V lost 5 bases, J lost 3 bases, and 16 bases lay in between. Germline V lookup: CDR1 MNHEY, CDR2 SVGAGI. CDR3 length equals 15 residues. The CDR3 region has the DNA TGTGCCAGCAGTACTAACCAGGACAACTACTATGGCTACACCTTC. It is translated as CASSTNQDNYYGYTF.

CDR3 amino acids: CASSASGSYNEQFF. CDR3 coding DNA: TGTGCCAGCAGCGCGAGCGGGTCCTACAATGAGCAGTTCTTC. This chain links TRBV4-2 with TRBJ2-1; a possible D gene is TRBD2 (6 bases). CDR3 size: 14 residues. Germline CDR1 and CDR2: LGHNA and YNFKEQ. Trimming stripped 5 bases from V and 1 base from J, with 9 bases between.

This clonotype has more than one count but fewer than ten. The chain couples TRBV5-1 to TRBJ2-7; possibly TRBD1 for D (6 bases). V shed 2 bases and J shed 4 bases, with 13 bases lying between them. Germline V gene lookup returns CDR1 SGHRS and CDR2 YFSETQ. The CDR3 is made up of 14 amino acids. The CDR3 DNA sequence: TGCGCCAGCAGCTTAGGGACAAGAGCTTACGAGCAGTACTTC. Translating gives CASSLGTRAYEQYF.

The CDR3 spells CASSQDVERYTDTQYF. CDR3 bases: TGCGCCAGCAGCCAAGATGTAGAGAGGTACACAGATACGCAGTATTTT. The rearrangement uses TRBV4-3 and TRBJ2-3; D unclear. Germline values: CDR1 LGHNA, CDR2 YSLEER. The CDR3 is 16 amino acids. V dropped 0 bases and J dropped 2 bases, with 12 bases sitting between them.

The CDR3 sequence is CASSYPSRLDTQYF. CDR3 bases: TGTGCCAGCAGCTACCCGAGTAGATTAGATACGCAGTATTTT. This chain joins TRBV7-2 and TRBJ2-3; D not certain. The CDR3 sequence is 14 residues long. CDR1 and CDR2 from the germline V gene are SGHTA and FQGNSA. Trimming cost V 4 bases and J 5 bases, with 13 bases left between them.

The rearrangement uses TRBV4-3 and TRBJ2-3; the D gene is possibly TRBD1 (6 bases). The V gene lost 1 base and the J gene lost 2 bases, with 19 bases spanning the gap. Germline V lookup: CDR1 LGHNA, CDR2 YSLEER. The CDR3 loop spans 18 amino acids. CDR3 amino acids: CASSQGGQPGSPTDTQYF. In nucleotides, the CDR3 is TGCGCCAGCAGCCAAGGAGGACAGCCGGGGTCCCCCACAGATACGCAGTATTTT.

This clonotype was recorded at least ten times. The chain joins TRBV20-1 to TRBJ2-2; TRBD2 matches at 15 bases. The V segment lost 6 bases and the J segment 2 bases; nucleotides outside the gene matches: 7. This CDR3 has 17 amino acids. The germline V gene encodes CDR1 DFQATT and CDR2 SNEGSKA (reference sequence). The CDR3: CSAMGLAGGTNTGELFF. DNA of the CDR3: TGCAGTGCGATGGGACTAGCGGGAGGCACCAACACCGGGGAGCTGTTTTTT.

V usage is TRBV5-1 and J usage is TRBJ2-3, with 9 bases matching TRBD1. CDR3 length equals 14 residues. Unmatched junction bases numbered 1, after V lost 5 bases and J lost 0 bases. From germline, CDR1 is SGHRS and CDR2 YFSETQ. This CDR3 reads CASSGTGSTDTQYF. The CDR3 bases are TGCGCCAGCAGTGGGACAGGGAGCACAGATACGCAGTATTTT.

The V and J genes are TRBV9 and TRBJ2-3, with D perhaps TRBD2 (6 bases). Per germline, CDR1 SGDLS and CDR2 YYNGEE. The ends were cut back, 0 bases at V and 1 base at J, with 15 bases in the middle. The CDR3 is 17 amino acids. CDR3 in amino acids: CASSVVAAAGGTDTQYF. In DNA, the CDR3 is TGTGCCAGCAGCGTAGTAGCGGCGGCGGGCGGCACAGATACGCAGTATTTT.

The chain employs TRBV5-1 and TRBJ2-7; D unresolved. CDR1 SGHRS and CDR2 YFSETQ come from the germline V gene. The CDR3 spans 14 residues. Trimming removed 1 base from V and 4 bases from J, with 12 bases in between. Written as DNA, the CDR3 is TGCGCCAGCAGCTTGATTGGGTTCGGGTACGAGCAGTACTTC. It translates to CASSLIGFGYEQYF.

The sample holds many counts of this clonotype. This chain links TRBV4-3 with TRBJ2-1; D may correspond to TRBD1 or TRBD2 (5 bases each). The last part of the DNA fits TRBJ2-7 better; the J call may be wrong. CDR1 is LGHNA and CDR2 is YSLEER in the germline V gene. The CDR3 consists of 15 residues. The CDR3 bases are TGCGCCAGCAGCCAAGATTCGGGGCAAGGCTACGAGCAGTACTTC. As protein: CASSQDSGQGYEQYF.

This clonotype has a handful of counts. CDR3 amino acids: CASSPVRGRETQYF. CDR3 in DNA: TGTGCCAGCAGCCCAGTCAGGGGGCGGGAGACCCAGTACTTC. The rearrangement links TRBV28 to TRBJ2-5; 8 positions agree with TRBD1. The CDR3 consists of 14 residues. V was clipped by 6 bases and J by 5 bases; unmatched bases: 8. Germline V gene sequence: CDR1 MDHEN, CDR2 SYDVKM.

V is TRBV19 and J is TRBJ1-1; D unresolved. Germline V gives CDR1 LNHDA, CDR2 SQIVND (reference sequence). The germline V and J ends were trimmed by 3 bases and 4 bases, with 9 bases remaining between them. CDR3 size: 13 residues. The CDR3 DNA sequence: TGTGCCAGTAGTATCACAATGGGCACTGAAGCTTTCTTT. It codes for CASSITMGTEAFF.

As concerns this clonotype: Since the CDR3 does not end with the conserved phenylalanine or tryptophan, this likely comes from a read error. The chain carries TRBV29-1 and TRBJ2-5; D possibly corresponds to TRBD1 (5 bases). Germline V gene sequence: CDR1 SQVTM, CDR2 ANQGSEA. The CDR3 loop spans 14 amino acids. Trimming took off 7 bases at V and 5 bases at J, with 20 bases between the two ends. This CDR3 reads CSAQGRLARETQYL. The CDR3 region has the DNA TGCAGCGCTCAGGGTCGGCTGGCAAGGGAGACCCAGTACTTA.

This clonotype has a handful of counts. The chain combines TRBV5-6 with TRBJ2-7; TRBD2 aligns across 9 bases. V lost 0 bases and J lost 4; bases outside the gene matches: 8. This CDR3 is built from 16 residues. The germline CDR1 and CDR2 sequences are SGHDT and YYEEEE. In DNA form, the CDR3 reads TGTGCCAGCAGCTTGGCCGTCGGACTAGCGTCATACGAGCAGTACTTC. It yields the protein CASSLAVGLASYEQYF.

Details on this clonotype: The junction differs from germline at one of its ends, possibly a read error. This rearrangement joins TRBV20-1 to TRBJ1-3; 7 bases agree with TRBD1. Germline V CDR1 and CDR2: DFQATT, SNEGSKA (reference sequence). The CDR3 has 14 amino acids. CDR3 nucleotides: TGCAGTGCTAGAGAGGCAGGGGGTGGAACCACCATATATTTT. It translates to CSAREAGGGTTIYF.

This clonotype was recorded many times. CDR3 in DNA: TGTGCCAGCAGCGCTAGCGGGGGGGCATACAATGAGCAGTTCTTC. Translation: CASSASGGAYNEQFF. This chain uses TRBV9 with TRBJ2-1; 12 bases are shared with TRBD2. CDR1 SGDLS and CDR2 YYNGEE come from the germline V gene. V shed 3 bases and J 4 bases; nucleotides not matched to a gene: 2. The CDR3 spans 15 residues.

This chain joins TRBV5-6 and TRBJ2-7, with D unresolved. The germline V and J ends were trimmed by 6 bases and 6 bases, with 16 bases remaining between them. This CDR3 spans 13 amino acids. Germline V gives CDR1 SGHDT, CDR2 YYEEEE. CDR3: CASNLNPFIEQYF. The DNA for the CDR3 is TGTGCCAGCAACCTCAACCCTTTTATCGAGCAGTACTTC.